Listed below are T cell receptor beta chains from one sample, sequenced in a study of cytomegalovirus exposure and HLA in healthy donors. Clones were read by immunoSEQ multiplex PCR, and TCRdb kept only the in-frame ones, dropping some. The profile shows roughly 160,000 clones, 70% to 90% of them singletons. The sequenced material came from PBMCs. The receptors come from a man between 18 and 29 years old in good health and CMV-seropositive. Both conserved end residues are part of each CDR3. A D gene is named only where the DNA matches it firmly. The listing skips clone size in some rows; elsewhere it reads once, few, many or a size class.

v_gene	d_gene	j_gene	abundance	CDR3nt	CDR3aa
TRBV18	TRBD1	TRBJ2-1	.	TGTGCCAGCACCGGGACAGACCCCTACAATGAGCAGTTCTTC	CASTGTDPYNEQFF
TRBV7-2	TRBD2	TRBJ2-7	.	TGTGCCAGCAGTTATAGACTAGCGGGTTCCTACGAGCAGTACTTC	CASSYRLAGSYEQYF
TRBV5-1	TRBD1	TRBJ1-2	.	TGCGCCAGCAGCCCGCGTGGGACAGGGAACGGCTACACCTTC	CASSPRGTGNGYTF
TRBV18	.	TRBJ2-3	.	TGTGCCAGCTCACCGTATGTGAGCACAGATACGCAGTATTTT	CASSPYVSTDTQYF
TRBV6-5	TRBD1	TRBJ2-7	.	TGTGCCAGCAGTTACCCGCGGACAGGGGCCTCCTACGAGCAGTACTTC	CASSYPRTGASYEQYF
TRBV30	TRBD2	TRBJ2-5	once	TGTGCCTGGAGTATACTAGCGGGGGGGTACCAAGAGACCCAGTACTTC	CAWSILAGGYQETQYF
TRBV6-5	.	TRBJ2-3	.	TGTGCCAGCAGCTACACCGGGGATACGCAGTATTTT	CASSYTGDTQYF
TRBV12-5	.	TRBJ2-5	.	TGTGCTAGTGGAGGAGACCAAGAGACCCAGTACTTC	CASGGDQETQYF
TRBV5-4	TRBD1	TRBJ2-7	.	TGTGCCAGCAGCGCCCGGGACAGGGCCGAGCAGTACTTC	CASSARDRAEQYF
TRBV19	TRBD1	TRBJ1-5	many	TGTGCCAGTAGTATAGTACGTCAGGGGGTAGGTCAGCCCCAGCATTTT	CASSIVRQGVGQPQHF
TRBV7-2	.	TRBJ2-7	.	TGTGCCAGCAGCTCATCTGCCTACCTTTACGAGCAGTACTTC	CASSSSAYLYEQYF
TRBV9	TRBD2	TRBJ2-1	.	TGTGCCAGCAGCGTAGTGGTAGCGGGGGGATACAATGAGCAGTTCTTC	CASSVVVAGGYNEQFF
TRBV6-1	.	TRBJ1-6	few	TGTGCCAGCCTGCCGCGGAGGGACCGAGGGTCACCCCTCCACTTT	CASLPRRDRGSPLHF
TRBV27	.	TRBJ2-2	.	TGTGCCAGCAGTCCTACAGGGTATTTCGGGGAGCTGTTTTTT	CASSPTGYFGELFF
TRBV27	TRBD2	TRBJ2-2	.	TGTGCCAGCAGTTTAAAGCGGGGGAGGGACACCGGGGAGCTGTTTTTT	CASSLKRGRDTGELFF